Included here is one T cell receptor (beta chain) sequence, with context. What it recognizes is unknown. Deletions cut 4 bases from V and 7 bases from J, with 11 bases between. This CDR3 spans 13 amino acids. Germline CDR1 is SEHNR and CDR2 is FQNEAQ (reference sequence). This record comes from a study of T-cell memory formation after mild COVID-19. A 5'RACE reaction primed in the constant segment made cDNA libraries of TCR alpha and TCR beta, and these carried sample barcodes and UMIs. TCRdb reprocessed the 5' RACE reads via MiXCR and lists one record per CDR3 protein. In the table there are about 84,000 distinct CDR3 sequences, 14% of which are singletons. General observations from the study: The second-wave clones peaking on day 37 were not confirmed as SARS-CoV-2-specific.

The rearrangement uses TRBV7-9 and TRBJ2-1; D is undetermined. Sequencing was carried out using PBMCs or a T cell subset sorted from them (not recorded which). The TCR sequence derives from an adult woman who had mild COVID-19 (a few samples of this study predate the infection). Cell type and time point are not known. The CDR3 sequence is CASSSPLMNEQFF. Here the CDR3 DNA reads TGTGCCAGCAGCTCCCCCCTCATGAATGAGCAGTTCTTC.